This entry describes one T cell receptor beta chain. The record originates from a study of blood T cell repertoires in COVID-19. The overall study: Spain, Italy and the United States supplied samples that represented acute and convalescent COVID-19. The cDNA or gDNA used as material had been derived from T cells, B-cell-depleted T cells, or PBMCs.

Study processing details: Reference gene primer amplification gave estimated nucleated cell counts. TCRdb's table, derived via immunoSEQ multiplex PCR, lists solely in-frame clones and lacks some. The V and J calls and the clone size are those of that table, but D and trimming were determined from the DNA. The table has 200,000 to 250,000 clones, about 91% seen once. CDR1 and CDR2 (germline): MNHEY, SVGAGI. The CDR3 totals 14 residues. V was clipped by 6 bases and J by 1 base; unmatched bases: 5. The rearrangement uses TRBV6-5 and TRBJ1-1; 7 bases are a match to TRBD1. Input material: peripheral blood. The TCR comes from a man under 40 with acute or convalescent COVID-19. The CDR3 reads CASRRDSKNTEAFF. In DNA, the CDR3 is TGTGCCAGCAGAAGGGACAGTAAGAACACTGAAGCTTTCTTT.